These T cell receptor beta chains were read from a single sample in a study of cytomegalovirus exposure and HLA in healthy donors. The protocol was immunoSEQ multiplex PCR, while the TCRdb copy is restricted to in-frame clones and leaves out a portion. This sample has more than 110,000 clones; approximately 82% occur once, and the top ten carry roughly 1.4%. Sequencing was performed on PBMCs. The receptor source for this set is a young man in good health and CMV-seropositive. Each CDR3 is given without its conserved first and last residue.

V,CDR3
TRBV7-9,ASSLESSPLH
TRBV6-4,ASSRYALSNTGELF
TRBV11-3,ASSRGGGETQY
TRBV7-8,ASSFPGLAGERELF
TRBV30,AWSVPFGRRSYEQY
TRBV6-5,ASSHDRGQPQH
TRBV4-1,ASSRADSGTSGNEQF
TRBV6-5,ASSYGQGGVEQF
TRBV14,ASSFAGLNTEAF
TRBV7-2,ASSAGLMNTEAF
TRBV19,ASRNPGQGAGVEQY
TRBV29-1,SVGSAGESTDTQY
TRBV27,ASSPPGGRQPQH
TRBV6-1,ASSPTGYEQY
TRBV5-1,ASSLGQGGSLVDEQY
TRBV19,ASRPGTGGAGEKLF
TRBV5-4,ASSLGDRGMGETQY
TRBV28,ASSALGTGGYGYT
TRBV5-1,ASSRVAGSYNEQF
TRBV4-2,ASSQESRVRDFFWPQH
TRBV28,ASSLEVRGVYQPQH
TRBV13,ASSLELYGYT
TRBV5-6,ASSLTGGWNTGELF
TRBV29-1,SVDRILDRRTKAF
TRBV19,ASTHQGAPNTEAF
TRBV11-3,ASSPSETLAGGTNEQF
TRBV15,ATSRESSGKAYNEQF
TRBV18,ASSPPRDHTGGYEQY
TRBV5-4,ASSHFSGGRQETQY
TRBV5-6,ASSPTGGVAETQY
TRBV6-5,ASSYSARGKNIQY